This T cell receptor (beta chain) was recovered during a study of OX40 agonist ivuxolimab in advanced cancers. The wider study: As their treatment, patients were administered ivuxolimab, an agonistic anti-OX40 (CD134) antibody.

Clones were read by immunoSEQ multiplex PCR, and TCRdb kept only the in-frame ones, dropping some. The table includes about 72,000 clones, around nine tenths detected once. The CDR3 contains 17 residues. V gave up 3 bases and J gave up 3 bases, with 15 bases separating them. Looked up from germline, CDR1 is MDHEN and CDR2 is SYDVKM. The material sequenced was CD4+ or CD8+ T cells sorted from blood, taken in a trial of the OX40 agonist ivuxolimab. This TCR was sampled from an adult with an advanced solid tumor such as melanoma, head and neck, liver or kidney cancer. The chain joins TRBV28 to TRBJ2-6; perhaps TRBD2 as D (5 bases). The CDR3 sequence: CASSFWAGGIGANVLTF. For the CDR3, the DNA is TGTGCCAGCAGTTTCTGGGCGGGCGGTATTGGGGCCAACGTCCTGACTTTC. The whole variable domain, filled in from reference TRBV28 and TRBJ2-6, reads DVKVTQSSRYLVKRTGEKVFLECVQDMDHENMFWYRQDPGLGLRLIYFSYDVKMKEKGDIPEGYSVSREKKERFSLILESASTNQTSMYLCASSFWAGGIGANVLTFGAGSRLTVL.